The 17 T cell receptor beta chains listed next were all sequenced from one sample in a study of cytomegalovirus exposure and HLA in healthy donors. PCR used 60 Vbeta primers and 13 Jbeta primers. Clones were sequenced by immunoSEQ multiplex PCR, and TCRdb holds only the in-frame ones, with some missing. This sample has more than 90,000 clones, with around 84% found just once. Sequencing used PBMCs. The source of these receptors is a man aged 25 to 40 in good health and CMV-seropositive.

This clone was observed a handful of times. This chain connects TRBV6-5 to TRBJ1-6, with D possibly matching TRBD1 (6 bases). Germline V gene sequence: CDR1 MNHEY, CDR2 SVGAGI. Trimming removed 2 bases from V and 8 bases from J, with 10 bases in between. This CDR3 spans 14 amino acids. CDR3 in DNA: TGTGCCAGCAGTTACAGGGAGGGGGATTCACCCCTCCACTTT. It specifies CASSYREGDSPLHF.

This clone has only a few counts. The rearrangement joins TRBV2 to TRBJ2-7; no firm D call. Germline V CDR1 and CDR2: SNHLY, FYNNEI. CDR3 size: 11 residues. Trimming pared 6 bases from V and 1 base from J, leaving 4 bases between. The CDR3 DNA reads as TGTGCCAGCAGCCTTTCCTACGAGCAGTACTTC. Protein sequence: CASSLSYEQYF.

The V gene is TRBV5-1, the J gene TRBJ1-1, with D uncertain. With 0 bases removed from V and 5 bases from J, the gap between germline ends came to 14 bases. The CDR3 contains 15 residues. The V gene's germline CDR1 is SGHRS and CDR2 YFSETQ. CDR3 nucleotides: TGCGCCAGCAGCTTGGACGGCAGGTCAACGACTGAAGCTTTCTTT. The encoded protein is CASSLDGRSTTEAFF.

The chain has TRBV10-3 and TRBJ1-2; TRBD1 is a possible D gene (5 bases). V shed 0 bases and J shed 3 bases, with 8 bases lying between them. This CDR3 has 14 amino acids. CDR1 is ENHRY, CDR2 SYGVKD, per germline. The CDR3 nucleotides read TGTGCCATCAGTGAGTCGCAGGGATACTATGGCTACACCTTC. Residues: CAISESQGYYGYTF.

This rearrangement joins TRBV19 to TRBJ1-4, with a weak D call TRBD1 (6 bases). This CDR3 comprises 16 residues. In germline, CDR1 is LNHDA, CDR2 SQIVND (reference sequence). The V gene lost 3 bases and the J gene lost 7 bases, with 18 bases spanning the gap. CDR3 coding DNA: TGTGCCAGTAGTATTTTGAGGGCAGGGGAGCGTGAAAAACTGTTTTTT. This translates into CASSILRAGEREKLFF.

The gene calls are TRBV9 and TRBJ1-2; D is uncertain. The CDR3 contains 13 residues. Trimming cost V 0 bases and J 4 bases, with 7 bases left between them. CDR1 is SGDLS, CDR2 YYNGEE, per germline. The CDR3 spells CASSVDSLYGYTF. DNA of the CDR3: TGTGCCAGCAGCGTAGACAGCCTCTATGGCTACACCTTC.

The V call is TRBV7-9, the J call TRBJ2-1; no clear D. The CDR3 spans 12 residues. Trimming removed 2 bases from V and 8 bases from J, with 7 bases in between. The V gene's germline CDR1 is SEHNR and CDR2 FQNEAQ (reference sequence). This CDR3 is CASSLFGDEQFF. The CDR3 DNA reads TGTGCCAGCAGCTTATTCGGAGATGAGCAGTTCTTC.

This chain connects TRBV19 to TRBJ2-5; a possible D gene is TRBD2 (5 bases). V was clipped by 8 bases and J by 4 bases, with 11 bases between them. The CDR3 runs to 12 residues. Germline V CDR1 and CDR2: LNHDA, SQIVND (reference sequence). In nucleotides, the CDR3 is TGTGCCAGTTCGAGGGAAGGAGAGACCCAGTACTTC. Encoded protein: CASSREGETQYF.

This clone was seen only a few times. The chain employs TRBV7-6 and TRBJ2-2; 10 bases are shared with TRBD2. From germline, CDR1 is SGHVS and CDR2 FNYEAQ. The trim removed 5 bases at V and 2 bases at J, leaving 5 bases unmatched. CDR3 length: 16 residues. The CDR3 reads CASSLLAGVNTGELFF. The CDR3 DNA reads TGTGCCAGCAGCCTGCTAGCGGGGGTAAACACCGGGGAGCTGTTTTTT.

This sequence joins TRBV11-2 and TRBJ2-2, with TRBD2 matching over 13 bases. The CDR3 contains 15 residues. V trimming: 6 bases; J trimming: 7 bases; junction bases outside the gene matches: 5. CDR1 is SGHAT, CDR2 FQNNGV, per germline. The CDR3 sequence: CASRALAGGRGELFF. In nucleotides, the CDR3 is TGTGCCAGCAGAGCACTAGCGGGGGGGCGCGGGGAGCTGTTTTTT.

The V call is TRBV5-4, the J call TRBJ2-1; perhaps TRBD1 as D (5 bases). The germline V and J ends were trimmed by 5 bases and 6 bases, with 9 bases remaining between them. The V gene's germline CDR1 is SGHNT and CDR2 YYREEE (reference sequence). This CDR3 is 12 amino acids long. CDR3 coding DNA: TGTGCCAGCAGATCAGGGTCCAATGAGCAGTTCTTC. As protein: CASRSGSNEQFF.

The V call is TRBV18, the J call TRBJ1-1; D is possibly TRBD1 (6 bases). Looked up from germline, CDR1 is KGHSH and CDR2 is LQKENI. This CDR3 comprises 14 residues. Trimming shortened V by 2 bases and J by 3 bases, and 10 bases separated the two germline ends. In DNA, the CDR3 is TGTGCCAGCTCACCAAGACAGGTGTACACTGAAGCTTTCTTT. This sequence encodes CASSPRQVYTEAFF.

V usage is TRBV28 and J usage is TRBJ2-3; TRBD2 might be the D (6 bases). The CDR3 covers 16 residues. Germline assignment: CDR1 MDHEN and CDR2 SYDVKM. Trimming took off 3 bases at V and 6 bases at J, with 19 bases between the two ends. The CDR3 nucleotides are TGTGCCAGCAGTTTTGGGCGCCCGGACTACAAGGATACGCAGTATTTT. Translating gives CASSFGRPDYKDTQYF.

On this clone itself: The junction departs from germline at one end; a sequencing error may be responsible. The chain carries TRBV29-1 and TRBJ2-4, with 7 bases that match TRBD1. CDR3 length equals 15 residues. Germline loops: CDR1 SQVTM, CDR2 ANQGSEA. The CDR3 nucleotides are TGTAGCGTCCGGGACAGACAACTAGCCAAAAACATTCAGTACTTC. Its protein product is CSVRDRQLAKNIQYF.

V gene TRBV7-8 combines with J gene TRBJ2-4; D is unclear. The ends were cut back, 5 bases at V and 0 bases at J, with 11 bases in the middle. The CDR3 sequence is 15 residues long. Germline V gene lookup returns CDR1 SGHVS and CDR2 FQNEAQ. DNA for the CDR3: TGTGCCAGCAGCCCAGGCAGGCTAGCCAAAAACATTCAGTACTTC. Amino acids: CASSPGRLAKNIQYF. Full variable domain (missing parts from reference TRBV7-8 and TRBJ2-4): GAGVSQSPRYKVAKRGQDVALRCDPISGHVSLFWYQQALGQGPEFLTYFQNEAQLDKSGLPSDRFFAERPEGSVSTLKIQRTQQEDSAVYLCASSPGRLAKNIQYFGAGTRLSVL.

The table lists this clone with a count of one. V usage is TRBV2 and J usage is TRBJ1-1; 7 nucleotides line up with TRBD1. The V and J ends lost 6 bases and 0 bases, in that order; junction bases with no gene match: 4. Germline values: CDR1 SNHLY, CDR2 FYNNEI. The CDR3 has 14 amino acids. CDR3 in amino acids: CASRGDSLNTEAFF. The DNA of the CDR3 is TGTGCCAGCAGGGGGGACAGCTTGAACACTGAAGCTTTCTTT.

The chain joins TRBV9 to TRBJ2-1; 9 positions agree with TRBD1. The V and J ends lost 3 bases and 6 bases, in that order; junction bases with no gene match: 10. Germline CDR1 reads SGDLS; CDR2 reads YYNGEE. CDR3 length equals 16 residues. The chain's CDR3 is CASSGIQGARANEQFF. DNA for the CDR3: TGTGCCAGCAGCGGGATACAGGGGGCTCGGGCCAATGAGCAGTTCTTC.